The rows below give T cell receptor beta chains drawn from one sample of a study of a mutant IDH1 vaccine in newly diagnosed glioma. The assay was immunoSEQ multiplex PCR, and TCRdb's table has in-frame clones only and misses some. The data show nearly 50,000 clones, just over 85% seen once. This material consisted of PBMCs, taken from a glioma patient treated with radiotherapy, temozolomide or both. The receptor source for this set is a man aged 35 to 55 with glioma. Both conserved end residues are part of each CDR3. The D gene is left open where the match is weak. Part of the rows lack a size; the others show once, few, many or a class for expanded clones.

CDR3: CASSLGDTQYF; DNA: TGCGCCAGCAGCTTGGGTGATACGCAGTATTTT; D: .; length: 11; J: TRBJ2-3; size: once; V: TRBV5-1
CDR3: CASSGEWDEQYF; DNA: TGTGCCAGCAGCGGAGAGTGGGACGAGCAGTACTTC; D: .; length: 12; J: TRBJ2-7; size: once; V: TRBV5-5
CDR3: CASSQATGVNQPQHF; DNA: TGCGCCAGCAGCCAAGCGACAGGGGTTAATCAGCCCCAGCATTTT; D: TRBD1; length: 15; J: TRBJ1-5; size: .; V: TRBV4-1
CDR3: CASSPRTVSTGELFF; DNA: TGTGCCAGTAGTCCACGGACAGTGAGCACCGGGGAGCTGTTTTTT; D: .; length: 15; J: TRBJ2-2; size: .; V: TRBV19
CDR3: CSASHLDGYTF; DNA: TGCAGTGCTAGTCACTTGGATGGCTACACCTTC; D: .; length: 11; J: TRBJ1-2; size: .; V: TRBV20-1
CDR3: CASSPTGAKNIQYF; DNA: TGTGCCAGCAGCCCGACCGGGGCTAAAAACATTCAGTACTTC; D: .; length: 14; J: TRBJ2-4; size: .; V: TRBV5-8
CDR3: CASTSQGVYGYTF; DNA: TGCGCCAGCACCAGTCAGGGGGTCTATGGCTACACCTTC; D: TRBD1; length: 13; J: TRBJ1-2; size: .; V: TRBV10-2
CDR3: CASSRGQGSYEQYF; DNA: TGTGCCAGTAGTAGGGGACAGGGGTCCTACGAGCAGTACTTC; D: TRBD1; length: 14; J: TRBJ2-7; size: .; V: TRBV19
CDR3: CASRKTGPNTEAFF; DNA: TGTGCCAGCAGAAAGACAGGGCCGAACACTGAAGCTTTCTTT; D: TRBD1; length: 14; J: TRBJ1-1; size: .; V: TRBV6-5
CDR3: CASSESPEGEKLFF; DNA: TGTGCCAGCAGTGAATCTCCCGAAGGGGAAAAACTGTTTTTT; D: .; length: 14; J: TRBJ1-4; size: .; V: TRBV25-1
CDR3: CASSITGWSYGYTF; DNA: TGTGCCAGTAGTATTACAGGGTGGTCTTATGGCTACACCTTC; D: .; length: 14; J: TRBJ1-2; size: .; V: TRBV19
CDR3: CASSLHLGVVETQYF; DNA: TGTGCCAGCAGCCTTCACTTGGGGGTGGTGGAGACCCAGTACTTC; D: .; length: 15; J: TRBJ2-5; size: .; V: TRBV14
CDR3: CASSFDNEQYF; DNA: TGTGCCAGCAGTTTCGATAACGAGCAGTACTTC; D: .; length: 11; J: TRBJ2-7; size: few; V: TRBV6-9
CDR3: CASGPDSYEQYF; DNA: TGTGCTAGTGGTCCGGACAGTTACGAGCAGTACTTC; D: .; length: 12; J: TRBJ2-7; size: .; V: TRBV12-5
CDR3: CASSPGLAGGTDTQYF; DNA: TGTGCCAGCAGCCCAGGACTAGCGGGAGGCACAGATACGCAGTATTTT; D: TRBD2; length: 16; J: TRBJ2-3; size: .; V: TRBV11-3
CDR3: CASSQAAGAGVFHEQYF; DNA: TGCGCCAGCAGCCAAGCCGCGGGGGCAGGAGTTTTTCACGAGCAGTACTTC; D: .; length: 17; J: TRBJ2-7; size: .; V: TRBV4-1
CDR3: CAIKDGGNEKLFF; DNA: TGCGCCATTAAGGACGGAGGAAATGAAAAACTGTTTTTT; D: .; length: 13; J: TRBJ1-4; size: .; V: TRBV10-1
CDR3: CASSFSMGIQETQYF; DNA: TGTGCCAGCAGCTTCTCGATGGGCATACAAGAGACCCAGTACTTC; D: .; length: 15; J: TRBJ2-5; size: .; V: TRBV5-6
CDR3: CASSLARTGWGETQYF; DNA: TGTGCCAGCAGCTTAGCCCGGACAGGGTGGGGAGAGACCCAGTACTTC; D: TRBD1; length: 16; J: TRBJ2-5; size: .; V: TRBV7-8
CDR3: CASSLEASRLNEQFF; DNA: TGCGCCAGCAGCTTGGAGGCGTCCCGCCTGAATGAGCAGTTCTTC; D: .; length: 15; J: TRBJ2-1; size: .; V: TRBV5-1
CDR3: CASSQVLAGVTYNEQFF; DNA: TGCGCCAGCAGCCAAGTACTAGCGGGAGTAACCTACAATGAGCAGTTCTTC; D: TRBD2; length: 17; J: TRBJ2-1; size: .; V: TRBV4-3
CDR3: CASSDSGYEQYF; DNA: TGTGCCAGCAGTGACTCCGGATACGAGCAGTACTTC; D: .; length: 12; J: TRBJ2-7; size: .; V: TRBV6-1
CDR3: CASSLAPGQSISNYGYTF; DNA: TGCGCCAGCAGCCTCGCACCGGGACAGAGTATTTCTAACTATGGCTACACCTTC; D: TRBD1; length: 18; J: TRBJ1-2; size: .; V: TRBV4-1
CDR3: CASSENGANNQPQHF; DNA: TGTGCCAGCAGTGAAAACGGGGCGAACAATCAGCCCCAGCATTTT; D: .; length: 15; J: TRBJ1-5; size: .; V: TRBV6-1
CDR3: CASSPTGSRYGYTF; DNA: TGTGCCAGCAGCCCCACAGGGTCCCGCTATGGCTACACCTTC; D: .; length: 14; J: TRBJ1-2; size: .; V: TRBV7-3
CDR3: CASSQRTRGETQYF; DNA: TGTGCCAGCAGCCAACGGACTAGGGGGGAGACCCAGTACTTC; D: .; length: 14; J: TRBJ2-5; size: once; V: TRBV5-5
CDR3: CASSKDTWDSGNTIYF; DNA: TGTGCCAGCAGCAAAGACACCTGGGATTCTGGAAACACCATATATTTT; D: .; length: 16; J: TRBJ1-3; size: .; V: TRBV21-1
CDR3: CASSPTRTGEETQYF; DNA: TGTGCCAGCAGCCCAACGAGGACAGGGGAAGAGACCCAGTACTTC; D: TRBD1; length: 15; J: TRBJ2-5; size: medium-sized; V: TRBV9
CDR3: CASSREVDTQYF; DNA: TGTGCCAGCAGCAGGGAGGTAGATACGCAGTATTTT; D: .; length: 12; J: TRBJ2-3; size: .; V: TRBV6-6
CDR3: CASSLGVQGRVAYEQYF; DNA: TGCGCCAGCAGCTTGGGGGTACAGGGTAGAGTGGCCTACGAGCAGTACTTC; D: .; length: 17; J: TRBJ2-7; size: .; V: TRBV5-1
CDR3: CASSSDPGQGQTQYF; DNA: TGCGCCAGCAGCTCCGATCCGGGACAGGGACAGACCCAGTACTTC; D: TRBD1; length: 15; J: TRBJ2-5; size: .; V: TRBV5-1
CDR3: CASSSSRSNKQYF; DNA: TGTGCCAGCAGCTCATCTCGATCAAACAAACAGTACTTC; D: .; length: 13; J: TRBJ2-7; size: few; V: TRBV7-2
CDR3: CASSQGGQRNEKLFF; DNA: TGCGCCAGCAGCCAAGGAGGCCAACGTAATGAAAAACTGTTTTTT; D: .; length: 15; J: TRBJ1-4; size: .; V: TRBV4-1
CDR3: CASSQAPAAGRLYNEQFF; DNA: TGTGCCAGCAGCCAAGCCCCGGCGGCGGGTCGACTGTACAATGAGCAGTTCTTC; D: .; length: 18; J: TRBJ2-1; size: .; V: TRBV4-2
CDR3: CATENTEAFF; DNA: TGTGCCACTGAGAACACTGAAGCTTTCTTT; D: .; length: 10; J: TRBJ1-1; size: .; V: TRBV7-9
CDR3: CASRVNIGSGELFF; DNA: TGTGCCAGCAGGGTCAACATCGGGAGCGGGGAGCTGTTTTTT; D: .; length: 14; J: TRBJ2-2; size: .; V: TRBV7-6
CDR3: CASSTGLAVEVESYNEQFF; DNA: TGTGCCAGCAGTACGGGACTAGCCGTCGAAGTAGAAAGCTACAATGAGCAGTTCTTC; D: TRBD2; length: 19; J: TRBJ2-1; size: once; V: TRBV6-7
CDR3: CASSYSSAGSYGYTF; DNA: TGTGCCAGCAGTTACTCATCTGCAGGGTCCTATGGCTACACCTTC; D: .; length: 15; J: TRBJ1-2; size: .; V: TRBV6-5
CDR3: CASSQDIGATRSEQYF; DNA: TGCGCCAGCAGCCAAGATATAGGGGCCACCAGAAGCGAGCAGTACTTC; D: .; length: 16; J: TRBJ2-7; size: .; V: TRBV4-3
CDR3: CASSLGTSGRDLVYEQFF; DNA: TGTGCCAGCAGCTTGGGGACTAGCGGGAGGGATCTGGTGTATGAGCAGTTCTTC; D: TRBD2; length: 18; J: TRBJ2-1; size: once; V: TRBV5-4
CDR3: CASSMRGRNYGYTF; DNA: TGTGCCAGTAGTATGAGGGGACGGAACTATGGCTACACCTTC; D: .; length: 14; J: TRBJ1-2; size: .; V: TRBV19
CDR3: CASTPWQPYNSPLHF; DNA: TGTGCCAGCACCCCGTGGCAGCCCTATAATTCACCCCTCCACTTT; D: .; length: 15; J: TRBJ1-6; size: few; V: TRBV6-1
CDR3: CASSEDRATAVNYGYTF; DNA: TGCGCCAGCAGCGAGGACAGGGCCACAGCAGTAAACTATGGCTACACCTTC; D: TRBD1; length: 17; J: TRBJ1-2; size: .; V: TRBV5-1
CDR3: CASSDQPGTRSGELFF; DNA: TGTGCCAGCAGCGACCAGCCCGGGACTAGAAGCGGGGAGCTGTTTTTT; D: TRBD2; length: 16; J: TRBJ2-2; size: few; V: TRBV7-3
CDR3: CASSLAGTAEETQYF; DNA: TGTGCCAGCAGCTTGGCCGGGACGGCTGAAGAGACCCAGTACTTC; D: .; length: 15; J: TRBJ2-5; size: .; V: TRBV5-6
CDR3: CASSQLTGTGAGANVLTF; DNA: TGTGCCAGCAGCCAATTGACCGGGACAGGGGCAGGGGCCAACGTCCTGACTTTC; D: TRBD1; length: 18; J: TRBJ2-6; size: .; V: TRBV7-9
CDR3: CASNHGLAGVNEQFF; DNA: TGTGCCAGCAACCATGGACTAGCGGGAGTTAATGAGCAGTTCTTC; D: TRBD2; length: 15; J: TRBJ2-1; size: .; V: TRBV13
CDR3: CASSYGETQYF; DNA: TGTGCCAGCAGTTACGGTGAGACCCAGTACTTC; D: .; length: 11; J: TRBJ2-5; size: .; V: TRBV6-5
CDR3: CASSQTKGTPYEQYF; DNA: TGTGCCAGCAGCCAAACCAAGGGGACCCCCTACGAGCAGTACTTC; D: .; length: 15; J: TRBJ2-7; size: .; V: TRBV14
CDR3: CASSTSGGGYGYTF; DNA: TGTGCCAGCAGCACCTCCGGGGGCGGCTATGGCTACACCTTC; D: .; length: 14; J: TRBJ1-2; size: .; V: TRBV7-2
CDR3: CASSTAATGNQAFF; DNA: TGTGCCAGCAGCACCGCTGCGACAGGTAACCAAGCTTTCTTT; D: .; length: 14; J: TRBJ1-1; size: .; V: TRBV11-2
CDR3: CASSLGEGQGTDTQYF; DNA: TGTGCCAGCAGCTTAGGAGAGGGTCAGGGAACAGATACGCAGTATTTT; D: .; length: 16; J: TRBJ2-3; size: .; V: TRBV7-9
CDR3: CASNRDSGNTIYF; DNA: TGTGCCAGCAATAGAGACTCTGGAAACACCATATATTTT; D: .; length: 13; J: TRBJ1-3; size: .; V: TRBV2
CDR3: CASSSGPRSRSLEQYF; DNA: TGTGCCAGCAGCTCGGGCCCACGATCGCGGTCCCTCGAGCAGTACTTC; D: .; length: 16; J: TRBJ2-7; size: .; V: TRBV7-9
CDR3: CSVESRRQETQYF; DNA: TGCAGCGTTGAAAGTCGCCGCCAAGAGACCCAGTACTTC; D: .; length: 13; J: TRBJ2-5; size: .; V: TRBV29-1
CDR3: CASRADRGRDQPQHF; DNA: TGTGCCAGCAGAGCGGACAGGGGGCGGGATCAGCCCCAGCATTTT; D: TRBD1; length: 15; J: TRBJ1-5; size: once; V: TRBV6-5